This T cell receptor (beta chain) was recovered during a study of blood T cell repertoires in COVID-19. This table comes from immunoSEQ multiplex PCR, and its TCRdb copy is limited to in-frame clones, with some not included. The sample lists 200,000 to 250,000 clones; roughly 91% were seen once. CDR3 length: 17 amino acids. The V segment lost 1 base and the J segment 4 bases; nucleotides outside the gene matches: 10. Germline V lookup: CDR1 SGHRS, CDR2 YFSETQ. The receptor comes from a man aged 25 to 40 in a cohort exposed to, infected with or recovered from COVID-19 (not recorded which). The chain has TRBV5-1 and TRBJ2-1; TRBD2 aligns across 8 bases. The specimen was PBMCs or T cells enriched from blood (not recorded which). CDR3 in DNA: TGCGCCAGCAGCTTGTTCACTAGCGGCGAGAAGTACAATGAGCAGTTCTTC. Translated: CASSLFTSGEKYNEQFF.